A single TCR beta chain is shown here with its context. This clone's antigen is unknown. Base qualities are not at hand, and no much larger clone is one base apart. The data derive from a study of blood T cell repertoires in COVID-19 (TCRdb year 2020). Regarding the study in general: The collaborator samples originated in the United States, Italy and Spain and spanned the acute and convalescent phases of COVID-19. Where available, HLA class I and class II types were obtained from metadata supplied by the sample provider rather than from assay-based typing. A freely available public database, intended as a resource for researchers studying the immune response to SARS-CoV-2, is where the repertoires were released. Deeply sampled blood TCRbeta repertoires from subjects exposed to, actively infected with, or recovered from COVID-19 were included in the dataset. Samples came from the ongoing ImmuneRACE study (first 160 participants) plus 1,254 subjects from 6 global collaborators. The sample metadata nearly always contained a de-identified subject ID, COVID-19 status, age in years and sex. The material from the prospective study consisted of cDNA or gDNA derived from T cells, B-cell-depleted T cells, or PBMCs. Overall study results and their limits: How much clinical and demographic metadata was included differed by source and by participant, and the metadata was provided uncurated.

Based on the germline V gene, the CDR1 and CDR2 sequences are MNHEY and SVGAGI. Reading from cysteine to phenylalanine, the CDR3 counts 12 amino acids. The sequence is cut down to CDR3 DNA, 36 bases in frame from base 1. Trimming takes 2 bases from V and 6 bases from J, and the germline ends sit 4 bases apart. The immunoSEQ Assay, a bias-controlled multiplex PCR, was used to amplify TCRbeta CDR3 regions from genomic DNA. The original pipeline was this. Within the assay, amplification of reference gene primers was used to estimate how many nucleated cells each sample contained. To quantify the absolute abundance of each unique TCRbeta CDR3 rearrangement, sequence reads were collapsed and filtered. For each sample, productive Simpson clonality was calculated as the square root of Simpson's diversity index over productive rearrangements. As stored in TCRdb, this immuneACCESS dataset retains in-frame rearrangements with V and J assigned. A fraction of the clones does not appear; measured against another copy, unresolved V genes explain less than half of the discrepancy, and the remainder lacks a known reason. The DNA gave D and trimming, while V, J and clone size come from that table. Within this sample are 65,000 to 70,000 clones, with roughly 87% of them counted one time only. The top ten constitute just under 3% of the sample.

Each collaborating institution followed its own protocols to collect whole blood in K2EDTA tubes. For TCRbeta analysis, collaborator samples were shipped as frozen whole blood, as isolated PBMCs, or as DNA extracted from either sample type. The specimen sequenced was peripheral blood. This sequence was found in an elderly man with acute or convalescent COVID-19. In this chain, TRBV6-5 is recombined with TRBJ2-2; too little of a D gene remains to name it. For the CDR3, the sequence is CASSYPAGELFF. The DNA reads TGTGCCAGCAGTTACCCGGCCGGGGAGCTGTTTTTT.